Below are 22 T cell receptor beta chains sequenced from a single sample in a study of blood T cells in healthy people across ages. A second PCR of 7 to 11 cycles used a sample-barcoded 5' primer and a J-beta primer mix. TCRdb processed the 5' RACE reads anew with MiXCR; each CDR3 protein has one entry. The sample records hundreds of thousands of distinct CDR3 sequences, around 49% being singletons. The sample consisted of blood. The receptor set was obtained from a woman aged 60-75 years in good health.

This clonotype was found once. The chain uses TRBV7-9 and TRBJ2-5, with 14 bases matching TRBD2. The better agreement between TRBJ2-7 and the DNA end casts doubt on the J call. Looked up from germline, CDR1 is SEHNR and CDR2 is FQNEAQ (reference sequence). CDR3 length: 15 amino acids. The CDR3 loop reads CASSRTSGRRDEQYF. The CDR3, as DNA: TGTGCCAGCAGCCGGACTAGCGGGAGGCGAGACGAGCAGTACTTC.

The chain combines TRBV7-2 with TRBJ2-3, with D tentatively TRBD2 (7 bases). The V gene lost 3 bases and the J gene lost 6 bases, with 13 bases spanning the gap. This CDR3 contains 14 residues. Germline CDR1 reads SGHTA; CDR2 reads FQGNSA. CDR3 amino acids: CASSFQGGGDTQYF. The CDR3 coding sequence is TGTGCCAGCAGCTTTCAGGGAGGGGGGGATACGCAGTATTTT.

About this clonotype: Its ends do not fully match the called genes, so a read error is possible. This chain joins TRBV2 and TRBJ2-1; D is undetermined. CDR3 length: 13 residues. CDR1 SNHLY and CDR2 FYNNEI come from the germline V gene. Here the CDR3 reads CAGSEALEDEQFF. As DNA, the CDR3 is TGTGCCGGCAGTGAGGCGCTAGAGGATGAGCAGTTCTTC.

The chain has TRBV7-2 and TRBJ2-1; D remains ambiguous. This CDR3 region has 14 residues. The V end was cut by 1 base, the J end by 3 bases, with 7 bases between. The V gene's germline CDR1 is SGHTA and CDR2 FQGNSA. The CDR3 bases are TGTACCAGCAGCTTAGGTGGGCTCTACAATGAGCAGTTCTTC. As protein: CTSSLGGLYNEQFF. The variable domain in full, completed from reference TRBV7-2 and TRBJ2-1, reads GAGVSQSPSNKVTEKGKDVELRCDPISGHTALYWYRQSLGQGLEFLIYFQGNSAPDKSGLPSDRFSAERTGGSVSTLTIQRTQQEDSAVYLCTSSLGGLYNEQFFGPGTRLTVL.

V gene TRBV6-5 combines with J gene TRBJ1-4; 12 bases fit TRBD1. This CDR3 has 14 residues. Germline CDR1 MNHEY, CDR2 SVGAGI. J lost 10 bases, V lost 6 bases, and 6 bases had no gene match. The CDR3 loop is CASSQGTGGGKLFF. The DNA of the CDR3 is TGTGCCAGCAGCCAAGGGACAGGGGGCGGAAAACTGTTTTTT.

V and J are TRBV6-5 and TRBJ2-4; the match to TRBD2 covers 7 bases. The DNA end is a closer match to TRBJ2-7, so the J assignment may be wrong. The CDR3 spans 15 residues. Germline CDR1 is MNHEY and CDR2 is SVGAGI. The CDR3 protein is CASRSRDYESYEQYF. The CDR3 coding sequence is TGTGCCAGCAGATCCCGGGACTATGAATCCTACGAGCAGTACTTC.

This clonotype was seen repeatedly, ten times or more. The gene calls are TRBV20-1 and TRBJ2-6; D gene unclear. The CDR3 runs to 14 residues. Germline V gene lookup returns CDR1 DFQATT and CDR2 SNEGSKA (reference sequence). V was pared by 3 bases and J by 1 base, with 7 bases between. DNA of the CDR3: TGCAGTGCTAGGGAAGGGTCTGGGGCCAACGTCCTGACTTTC. It yields the protein CSAREGSGANVLTF.

This clonotype was detected many times. This chain links TRBV4-2 with TRBJ2-1; 7 bases are a match to TRBD2. Germline trimming cut 0 bases from V and 1 base from J; bases unmatched to any gene: 6. CDR1 and CDR2 (germline): LGHNA, YNFKEQ. The CDR3 covers 17 residues. In DNA, the CDR3 is TGTGCCAGCAGCCAAGATCTGACGGGAGGATCCTACAATGAGCAGTTCTTC. Translating it yields CASSQDLTGGSYNEQFF.

The CDR3 protein is CASSPRQTGGTEAFF. As DNA, the CDR3 is TGTGCCAGCAGCCCGCGTCAGACAGGAGGCACTGAAGCTTTCTTT. The chain couples TRBV9 to TRBJ1-1; possible D gene TRBD1, 6 bases. V was clipped by 4 bases and J by 4 bases, with 17 bases between them. The V gene's germline CDR1 is SGDLS and CDR2 YYNGEE. The CDR3 totals 15 residues. Together with reference TRBV9 and TRBJ1-1, the CDR3 gives the full variable domain: DSGVTQTPKHLITATGQRVTLRCSPRSGDLSVYWYQQSLDQGLQFLIQYYNGEERAKGNILERFSAQQFPDLHSELNLSSLELGDSALYFCASSPRQTGGTEAFFGQGTRLTVV.

This clonotype showed up many times. One end of the junction is discordant with germline, which a read error may explain. The rearrangement joins TRBV12-3 or TRBV12-4 to TRBJ1-2; a possible D gene is TRBD1 (5 bases). The CDR3 consists of 11 residues. The CDR3 DNA follows: TGCGCCAGCTCCGGGGGCTATGGCTACACCTTC. It encodes CASSGGYGYTF.

On this clonotype: This may stem from a read error, because a much larger clone lies one nucleotide away. The V and J genes are TRBV12-3 or TRBV12-4 and TRBJ1-1; D unresolved. The V gene lost 4 bases and the J gene lost 0 bases, with 3 bases spanning the gap. The CDR3 contains 12 residues. The CDR3 nucleotides are TGTGCCAGCAGTTGCCTGAACACTGAAGCTTTCTTT. Amino acids: CASSCLNTEAFF.

This chain links TRBV7-9 with TRBJ2-1; possibly TRBD2 for D (5 bases). This CDR3 comprises 11 residues. From germline, CDR1 is SEHNR and CDR2 FQNEAQ (reference sequence). V was shortened by 5 bases and J by 11 bases, with 10 bases between the two germline ends. The CDR3 here is CASSRGGQQFF. The DNA for the CDR3 is TGTGCCAGCAGCAGAGGCGGGCAGCAGTTCTTC.

This sequence joins TRBV2 and TRBJ2-3, with 11 bases aligning to TRBD2. This CDR3 contains 15 residues. Losses at the gene ends were 7 bases for V and 4 bases for J; bases not matched to a gene: 7. The germline gives CDR1 SNHLY, CDR2 FYNNEI. CDR3: CASTITSGSPDTQYF. The CDR3 DNA sequence: TGTGCCAGCACAATTACTAGCGGGAGCCCAGATACGCAGTATTTT.

This chain joins TRBV18 and TRBJ2-7, with 10 positions matching TRBD2. CDR3 size: 14 residues. Germline assignment: CDR1 KGHSH and CDR2 LQKENI. V lost 1 base and J lost 5; bases outside the gene matches: 2. The CDR3 DNA reads TGTGCCAGCTCACCACGGCTAGCGGGAGACGAGCAGTACTTC. Translating it yields CASSPRLAGDEQYF.

The V and J genes are TRBV30 and TRBJ2-3; the D gene is possibly TRBD2 (6 bases). The germline V gene encodes CDR1 GTSNPN and CDR2 SVGIG (reference sequence). The CDR3 has 15 amino acids. V dropped 3 bases and J dropped 5 bases, with 18 bases sitting between them. The CDR3 here is CAWSRLVLSVDTQYF. The CDR3 nucleotides are TGTGCCTGGAGCCGACTAGTTTTGTCGGTAGATACGCAGTATTTT.

This sequence joins TRBV20-1 and TRBJ2-7, with D possibly matching TRBD2 (6 bases). This CDR3 contains 11 residues. Trimming removed 7 bases from V and 3 bases from J, with 10 bases in between. Germline CDR1 and CDR2: DFQATT and SNEGSKA (reference sequence). The CDR3 coding sequence is TGCAGTGTGGAGGGAGACTACGAGCAGTACTTC. It yields the protein CSVEGDYEQYF.

V usage is TRBV28 and J usage is TRBJ1-2; D perhaps matches TRBD1 (6 bases). Trimming cost V 6 bases and J 6 bases, with 17 bases left between them. From germline, CDR1 is MDHEN and CDR2 SYDVKM. The CDR3 is 14 amino acids. CDR3 loop: CASRTGPANHGYTF. The CDR3 region has the DNA TGTGCCAGCAGAACAGGGCCGGCGAACCATGGCTACACCTTC.

The chain carries TRBV7-2 and TRBJ2-3, with D possibly being TRBD1 (6 bases). This CDR3 is built from 15 residues. From germline, CDR1 is SGHTA and CDR2 FQGNSA. V was pared by 5 bases and J by 1 base, with 13 bases between. Here the CDR3 reads CASSPDAGGTDTQYF. The DNA for the CDR3 is TGTGCCAGCAGCCCAGATGCAGGGGGCACAGATACGCAGTATTTT.

This rearrangement joins TRBV4-3 to TRBJ2-2, with D uncertain. Trimming removed 6 bases from V and 7 bases from J, with 12 bases in between. This CDR3 region has 13 residues. Germline V lookup: CDR1 LGHNA, CDR2 YSLEER. CDR3 nucleotide sequence: TGCGCCAGCAGTTACTATAGTGGCGGGGAGCTGTTTTTT. This encodes CASSYYSGGELFF.

The chain joins TRBV20-1 to TRBJ2-1; 8 bases fit TRBD2. This CDR3 is 15 amino acids long. Germline lookup yields CDR1 DFQATT and CDR2 SNEGSKA (reference sequence). The V gene end was trimmed by 0 bases and the J gene end by 9 bases; junction bases not matched to a gene: 10. The DNA for the CDR3 is TGCAGTGCTAGAGATTGGACGGGAGGGCTTGCTGAGCAGTTCTTC. This codes for CSARDWTGGLAEQFF.

The chain links TRBV12-3 or TRBV12-4 to TRBJ1-2, with D perhaps TRBD1 (6 bases). V lost 5 bases and J lost 1, with 11 bases in between. This CDR3 has 14 residues. CDR3 DNA: TGTGCCAGCAGTAACCGACAGGTTAACTATGGCTACACCTTC. Translated, it gives CASSNRQVNYGYTF.

In this sample, this clonotype turned up a few times. The chain carries TRBV2 and TRBJ2-7; no reliable D call. V lost 0 bases and J lost 4, with 10 bases in between. The germline gives CDR1 SNHLY, CDR2 FYNNEI. The CDR3 length is 14 residues. The CDR3 is CASSEALLAYEQYF. CDR3 nucleotide sequence: TGTGCCAGCAGTGAAGCGCTTCTGGCATACGAGCAGTACTTC.